This T cell receptor (beta chain) was observed in a study of cytotoxic CD8 clonotypes in ibrutinib-treated CLL (dated by TCRdb to the early 2020s). Notes on the research overall: The cohort had about a dozen relapsed/refractory and 15 treatment-naive patients; some 17 were IGHV unmutated. Responses were partial in approximately 24 patients and complete in 2; after median 68 months follow-up, about 14 stayed in remission and 12 progressed. Response samples were taken after a median of 12 months on treatment, ranging from 6 to 36 months. On average, each sample yielded about 250,000 productive templates and about 95,000 productive rearrangements. Longitudinal samples were available for about 30% of the roughly 86 trial participants. Cryopreserved peripheral blood mononuclear cells were obtained before treatment, at response, and at either sustained remission or disease progression. All remission and progressive disease samples were collected while patients were still receiving ibrutinib. General findings and caveats noted by the study authors: An increase in clonality was observed at ibrutinib response, with clonality remaining stable during sustained remission and falling back toward baseline at progression. Baseline clonality exceeded that of age-matched healthy donors and correlated strongly with circulating CD8+ T-cell counts. Public clonotypes were rare and either shrank or stayed stable during treatment, and the rise in clonality at ibrutinib response reflected expansion of private clonotypes. Lymph node repertoires were not examined, and the timing of sampling was not matched between patients in sustained remission and those whose disease progressed.

Each clonotype received, on average, about 10x coverage in deep resolution sequencing performed on a MiSeq, where the target depth lay between 1 in 1 million and 1 in 200,000 T cells. The immunoSEQ hsTCRB Kit was used to generate the TCR beta libraries. Regarding the original processing steps: ImmunoSEQ Data Assistant and ImmunoSEQ Analyzer were used for data analysis, and V, D and J genes were assigned according to IMGT definitions. Clonality was computed as one minus normalized Shannon entropy of productive rearrangement frequencies, ranging from 0 to 1. Only overrepresented clonotypes making up at least 0.05% of each patient's repertoire were included in the public clonotype analysis. Thirteen repertoires from age-matched healthy donors, obtained from immuneACCESS, served as clonality controls. The table was pulled from immuneACCESS by TCRdb, which kept in-frame rearrangements only. Such tables lose some clones; where checked, under half of the loss comes from unresolved V genes, and the rest has no known cause. The DNA was the basis for D and trimming; V, J and clone size are from that table. Within this sample are 100,000 to 150,000 clones, with roughly 85% of them counted one time only. About 1.9% of the sample is in the top ten clones.

The time point label for this specimen denotes: roughly 23 months on ibrutinib. For TCR beta library preparation, roughly 2 micrograms of genomic DNA were extracted from the cryopreserved PBMCs. Longitudinal blood samples from CLL patients receiving ibrutinib monotherapy were subjected to high-throughput TCR beta sequencing. Patients were enrolled in a phase 2 open-label single-center ibrutinib monotherapy trial. Regarding this clone: Its cognate antigen has yet to be identified. Base qualities were left out, and no much larger clone turns up one base away.

CDR1 MNHEY and CDR2 SVGAGI were looked up in the germline V gene. The CDR3 covers 12 residues, taking in both the cysteine and the phenylalanine. The entry retains the CDR3 DNA only, 36 bases that are in frame from base 1. Cut back by 6 bases and 12 bases, the V and J ends lie 18 bases apart. The starting material was PBMCs, obtained after 24 months of ibrutinib treatment. The rearranged segments are TRBV6-5 and TRBJ2-7; the D match is possibly TRBD1 or TRBD2, with 6 bases aligned in each. This TCR was recovered from a human donor with chronic lymphocytic leukemia. The CDR3 region reads CASRPLRGEWYF. At the DNA level, the sequence is TGTGCCAGCAGACCCCTTAGGGGGGAGTGGTACTTC.